These 5 T cell receptor beta chains were sequenced from one sample in a study of shared clonotypes between healthy human individuals. Sequencing used immunoSEQ multiplex PCR; TCRdb keeps in-frame clones, though not all of them. The repertoire holds a few hundred thousand clones, with more than 95% as singletons. Material: naive CD4+ T cells sorted from blood. Subset given: CD45RA+ positively selected. These receptor sequences come from a woman aged 25 to 39 in good health.

The genes are TRBV27 and TRBJ2-3; possibly TRBD1 or TRBD2 for D (5 bases each). Germline V gene lookup returns CDR1 MNHEY and CDR2 SMNVEV (reference sequence). V dropped 5 bases and J dropped 0 bases, with 12 bases sitting between them. The CDR3 covers 15 residues. The CDR3 loop reads CASSPLGHSTDTQYF. The CDR3, as DNA: TGTGCCAGCAGTCCACTAGGACATAGCACAGATACGCAGTATTTT.

J is TRBJ2-3 and V is TRBV5-4; D is possibly TRBD1 (6 bases). Germline CDR1 and CDR2: SGHNT and YYREEE (reference sequence). This CDR3 contains 15 residues. V was shortened by 1 base and J by 1 base, with 10 bases between the two germline ends. The CDR3 spells CASSLSGVRTDTQYF. In DNA form, the CDR3 reads TGTGCCAGCAGCTTGTCAGGGGTGCGCACAGATACGCAGTATTTT. The variable domain in full, with the rest retrieved from reference TRBV5-4 and TRBJ2-3, is ETGVTQSPTHLIKTRGQQVTLRCSSQSGHNTVSWYQQALGQGPQFIFQYYREEENGRGNFPPRFSGLQFPNYSSELNVNALELDDSALYLCASSLSGVRTDTQYFGPGTRLTVL.

The chain combines TRBV30 with TRBJ2-7, with 9 bases fitting TRBD1. Germline CDR1 and CDR2: GTSNPN and SVGIG (reference sequence). There are 12 residues in the CDR3. J lost 9 bases, V lost 2 bases, and 5 bases had no gene match. The CDR3 loop reads CAWSSGQGGQYF. The CDR3 DNA reads TGTGCCTGGAGTTCGGGACAGGGTGGGCAGTACTTC.

This rearrangement joins TRBV19 to TRBJ1-2; D is ambiguous. The CDR3 sequence is 15 residues long. Trimming removed 0 bases from V and 4 bases from J, with 12 bases in between. The germline V gene encodes CDR1 LNHDA and CDR2 SQIVND (reference sequence). CDR3 loop: CASSIDRTVIYGYTF. Here the CDR3 DNA reads TGTGCCAGTAGTATAGACCGGACTGTAATCTATGGCTACACCTTC.

This clone was seen a single time. The CDR3 sequence: CAISDSGRASAREQYF. CDR3 nucleotides: TGTGCCATCAGTGATAGCGGGAGGGCCTCCGCTCGCGAGCAGTACTTC. The chain recombines TRBV10-3 with TRBJ2-7, with TRBD2 identical over 11 bases. With 3 bases clipped from V and 6 bases from J, the junction kept 10 bases outside the gene matches. CDR1 and CDR2 from the germline V gene are ENHRY and SYGVKD. The CDR3 extends over 16 amino acids.